The 21 T cell receptor beta chains in this list originate from one sample, sequenced in a study of monozygotic twins with inflammatory bowel disease. No DNA is given; TCRdb re-called the 5' RACE reads and lists each CDR3 protein once. Recorded for this sample: around 100,000 distinct CDR3 sequences. Sequenced sample: blood. Every receptor here comes from a human donor with ulcerative colitis or Crohn's disease, or a healthy co-twin of an affected twin (not recorded which).

The genes are TRBV30 and TRBJ1-1; the TCRdb call, TRBD1, lacks DNA for checking. The CDR3 consists of 13 residues. Germline V gene lookup returns CDR1 GTSNPN and CDR2 SVGIG (reference sequence). The CDR3 reads CAGTPQGMGEAFF.

The chain has TRBV27 and TRBJ2-5. The CDR3 sequence is 13 residues long. The germline CDR1 and CDR2 sequences are MNHEY and SMNVEV (reference sequence). This chain's CDR3 is CASSFWVGETQYF.

The rearrangement links TRBV30 to TRBJ1-1. CDR1 GTSNPN and CDR2 SVGIG come from the germline V gene (reference sequence). The CDR3 spans 11 residues. This CDR3 reads CAWSVGFTAFF.

This chain joins TRBV20-1 and TRBJ2-7; TCRdb designates TRBD1, a call that cannot be tested without DNA. CDR1 DFQATT and CDR2 SNEGSKA come from the germline V gene (reference sequence). The CDR3 contains 15 residues. CDR3 in amino acids: CSAREVDQDMGEQYF.

This chain links TRBV20-1 with TRBJ2-4; TCRdb designates TRBD1, a call that cannot be tested without DNA. This CDR3 has 13 amino acids. Germline V gene lookup returns CDR1 DFQATT and CDR2 SNEGSKA (reference sequence). The CDR3 spells CSASPPAKNIQYF.

V gene TRBV20-1 combines with J gene TRBJ2-7; TCRdb indicates TRBD2, and absent DNA this call remains unverified. The germline V gene encodes CDR1 DFQATT and CDR2 SNEGSKA (reference sequence). The CDR3 length is 12 residues. Here the CDR3 reads CSAKTSGTEQYF.

The CDR3 here is CSARDRNKRSGARFGNEKLFF. The genes are TRBV20-1 and TRBJ1-4; no DNA is available, so the TRBD1 call from TCRdb remains unchecked. The CDR3 consists of 21 residues. Germline V gene data show CDR1 as DFQATT and CDR2 as SNEGSKA (reference sequence).

The rearrangement uses TRBV20-1 and TRBJ1-1. The CDR3 consists of 13 residues. Germline V gene sequence: CDR1 DFQATT, CDR2 SNEGSKA (reference sequence). The CDR3 protein is CSASGSTGTEAFF.

The chain recombines TRBV4-2 with TRBJ2-1; TCRdb indicates TRBD1, and absent DNA this call remains unverified. This CDR3 is built from 15 residues. Germline CDR1 and CDR2: LGHNA and YNFKEQ. The CDR3 here is CASSQVGQGVNEQFF.

The chain employs TRBV5-4 and TRBJ1-1. From germline, CDR1 is SGHNT and CDR2 YYREEE (reference sequence). The length of the CDR3 is 17 residues. CDR3 region: CASSLASSSGGWTEAFF.

This chain uses TRBV29-1 with TRBJ2-7; there is no DNA to check the TCRdb D call of TRBD2. CDR1 is SQVTM and CDR2 is ANQGSEA in the germline V gene. This CDR3 has 14 residues. CDR3 region: CSVGSRGSAGEQYF.

V is TRBV27 and J is TRBJ1-6; TCRdb designates TRBD1, a call that cannot be tested without DNA. This CDR3 has 16 amino acids. CDR1 MNHEY and CDR2 SMNVEV come from the germline V gene (reference sequence). The CDR3 protein is CASSPLATGGNSPLHF.

The chain employs TRBV7-2 and TRBJ2-2; the D call of TRBD1 rests on TCRdb alone, since no DNA is present to check it. The CDR3 consists of 14 residues. Germline V gene data show CDR1 as SGHTA and CDR2 as FQGNSA. The CDR3 reads CASSSTTGGGELFF.

This chain joins TRBV6-9 and TRBJ1-2; TCRdb reports TRBD1, a call that lacks DNA to check it against. The CDR3 is 14 amino acids. Looked up from germline, CDR1 is MNHGY and CDR2 is SVAAGI. The CDR3 loop is CASSYLWDRNGYTF.

V gene TRBV9 combines with J gene TRBJ1-2; TCRdb names TRBD1, which stays unverified in the absence of DNA. Looked up from germline, CDR1 is SGDLS and CDR2 is YYNGEE. The CDR3 length is 13 residues. Here the CDR3 reads CASSVGGDYGYTF.

This chain links TRBV20-1 with TRBJ1-6; no DNA is available, so the TRBD1 call from TCRdb remains unchecked. Germline assignment: CDR1 DFQATT and CDR2 SNEGSKA (reference sequence). This CDR3 is 15 amino acids long. CDR3: CSARNGGNYNSPLHF.

CDR3 loop: CASSPTSGNQPQHF. V and J are TRBV7-2 and TRBJ1-5. Germline CDR1 and CDR2: SGHTA and FQGNSA. The CDR3 spans 14 residues.

The rearrangement uses TRBV27 and TRBJ1-2; the D call from TCRdb, TRBD1, cannot be confirmed without DNA. The CDR3 is made up of 13 amino acids. Germline values: CDR1 MNHEY, CDR2 SMNVEV (reference sequence). The CDR3 is CASSGTTNYGYTF.

The V call is TRBV19, the J call TRBJ1-5; the D gene TCRdb calls, TRBD1, cannot be checked with no DNA. Germline V lookup: CDR1 LNHDA, CDR2 SQIVND (reference sequence). The length of the CDR3 is 16 residues. The CDR3: CASSIGGGQGSQPQHF.

Judged by frequency, this clonotype is medium-sized (0.01 to 0.1%). The V call is TRBV5-1, the J call TRBJ2-5; TCRdb names TRBD2, which stays unverified in the absence of DNA. The CDR3 has 13 amino acids. The germline V gene has CDR1 SGHRS and CDR2 YFSETQ. The CDR3 reads CASRRDRQETQYF.

This chain links TRBV19 with TRBJ2-2. The CDR3 is made up of 15 amino acids. The V gene's germline CDR1 is LNHDA and CDR2 SQIVND (reference sequence). CDR3: CASSIYTRTTGELFF. Looking up the rest from reference TRBV19 and TRBJ2-2 gives the full variable domain: DGGITQSPKYLFRKEGQNVTLSCEQNLNHDAMYWYRQDPGQGLRLIYYSQIVNDFQKGDIAEGYSVSREKKESFPLTVTSAQKNPTAFYLCASSIYTRTTGELFFGEGSRLTVL.